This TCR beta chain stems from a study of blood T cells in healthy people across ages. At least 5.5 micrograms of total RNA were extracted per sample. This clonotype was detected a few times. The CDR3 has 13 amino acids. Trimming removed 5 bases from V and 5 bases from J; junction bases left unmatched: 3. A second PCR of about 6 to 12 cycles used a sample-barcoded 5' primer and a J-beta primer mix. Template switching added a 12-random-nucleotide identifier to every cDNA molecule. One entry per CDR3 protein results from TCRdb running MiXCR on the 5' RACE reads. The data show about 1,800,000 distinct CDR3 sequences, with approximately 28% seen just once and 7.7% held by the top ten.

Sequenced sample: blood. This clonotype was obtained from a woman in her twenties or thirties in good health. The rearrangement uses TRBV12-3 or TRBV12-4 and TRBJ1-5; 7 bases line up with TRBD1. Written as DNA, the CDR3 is TGTGCCAGCAGTATCAGGGGGGATCAGCCCCAGCATTTT. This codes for CASSIRGDQPQHF.